This T cell receptor beta chain was found in a study of blood T cell repertoires in COVID-19. About the research overall: COVID-19 samples, acute and convalescent, were from the United States, Italy and Spain.

Method: immunoSEQ multiplex PCR; TCRdb's copy keeps in-frame clones and lacks some. This table holds 360,000 or so clones, roughly 90% found once. Across about two dozen US areas, participants ranged in age from about 18 to 90 years. Cohorts were assigned according to the clinical history that participants reported. The CDR3 covers 15 residues. The V segment lost 7 bases and the J segment 3 bases; nucleotides outside the gene matches: 4. CDR1 is MNHEY and CDR2 is SVGAGI in the germline V gene. The chain recombines TRBV6-5 with TRBJ2-2; 11 nucleotides match TRBD2. Sequencing was performed on PBMCs or T cells enriched from blood (not recorded which). This receptor was identified in a woman aged 25 to 45 who had recovered from COVID-19. The CDR3 reads CASTLAGGDTGELFF. The CDR3 nucleotides read TGTGCCAGCACCCTAGCGGGAGGTGACACCGGGGAGCTGTTTTTT.